A selection of T cell receptor beta chains follows, all from one sample in a study of identical twins. In TCRdb, the 5' RACE reads were re-called with MiXCR into one record per CDR3 protein. Found here are 1.5 million to 2 million distinct CDR3 sequences, more than 30% of them singletons; the top ten hold about 0.27%. The material sequenced was cord blood. The receptors stem from a newborn girl in good health. The CDR3 runs from the conserved cysteine through the conserved F or W. Fields, in order: CDR3 protein, CDR3 DNA, J gene, clone size, D gene, V gene. A D gene is named only where the DNA matches it firmly. Only part of the rows carry a size: once, few, many, or a class if the clone is expanded.

CASSIRGTGAREQFF | TGTGCCAGCAGCATAAGGGGGACAGGTGCTCGCGAGCAGTTCTTC | TRBJ2-1 | - | TRBD1 | TRBV2
CASSMGASYEQYF | TGTGCCAGCAGCATGGGGGCCTCCTACGAGCAGTACTTC | TRBJ2-7 | - | - | TRBV7-8
CASSFGGVDYGYTF | TGTGCCAGCAGTTTCGGAGGGGTCGACTATGGCTACACCTTC | TRBJ1-2 | - | - | TRBV27
CASSYSTGPEAFF | TGTGCCAGCAGTTACTCAACAGGCCCTGAAGCTTTCTTT | TRBJ1-1 | - | - | TRBV6-6
CASSINRGSLYNEQFF | TGTGCCAGCAGCATCAACAGGGGGAGCTTGTACAATGAGCAGTTCTTC | TRBJ2-1 | - | TRBD1 | TRBV7-9
CASSMPGQPLNEQYF | TGTGCCAGTAGTATGCCGGGACAGCCATTAAATGAGCAGTACTTC | TRBJ2-5 | once | TRBD1 | TRBV19
CASSQERSGRAYEQYF | TGTGCCAGCAGCCAAGAGAGAAGCGGGAGAGCCTACGAGCAGTACTTC | TRBJ2-7 | - | TRBD2 | TRBV4-2
CASSAGEIFTEAFF | TGTGCCAGCAGCGCCGGGGAGATTTTCACTGAAGCTTTCTTT | TRBJ1-1 | - | - | TRBV5-4
CASSLVGGAPSTDTQYF | TGTGCCAGCAGCTTAGTTGGGGGGGCCCCAAGCACAGATACGCAGTATTTT | TRBJ2-3 | few | - | TRBV11-2
CASSFRQLNEQYF | TGTGCCAGCAGTTTTCGGCAGCTCAATGAGCAGTACTTC | TRBJ2-7 | few | - | TRBV12-3/TRBV12-4
CSADTGALYGYTF | TGCAGTGCTGACACAGGGGCTCTCTATGGCTACACCTTC | TRBJ1-2 | - | TRBD1 | TRBV20-1
CAISEGGHTAGAYEQYF | TGTGCCATCAGTGAAGGAGGACACACCGCGGGGGCCTACGAGCAGTACTTC | TRBJ2-7 | - | TRBD2 | TRBV10-3
CASSSRLAVWTQFF | TGTGCCAGCAGCTCCCGACTAGCGGTTTGGACGCAGTTCTTC | TRBJ2-1 | few | TRBD2 | TRBV11-2
CASSPTSGSGSYNEQFF | TGCGCCAGCAGCCCGACTAGCGGGAGTGGTTCATACAATGAGCAGTTCTTC | TRBJ2-1 | - | TRBD2 | TRBV4-1
CASSVGTSQGNEQFF | TGCGCCAGCAGCGTCGGGACTAGCCAAGGGAATGAGCAGTTCTTC | TRBJ2-1 | - | TRBD2 | TRBV5-1
CASSLALGVSGSTDTQYF | TGTGCCAGCAGTTTAGCCCTCGGGGTTAGCGGGAGCACAGATACGCAGTATTTT | TRBJ2-3 | - | TRBD2 | TRBV12-3/TRBV12-4
CASNLTGDYNSPLHF | TGTGCCAGCAACTTAACAGGGGACTATAATTCACCCCTCCACTTT | TRBJ1-6 | - | TRBD1 | TRBV7-2
CASSQDPEDRAEYF | TGTGCCAGCAGCCAAGACCCCGAAGACAGGGCGGAGTACTTC | TRBJ2-7 | - | TRBD1 | TRBV4-2
CASSQVLRTGLDIQYF | TGTGCCAGCAGCCAAGTTCTGAGGACAGGGTTGGACATTCAGTACTTC | TRBJ2-4 | - | TRBD1 | TRBV3-1
CSARVLKTGGENEAFF | TGCAGTGCTAGAGTTCTGAAGACAGGGGGCGAAAATGAAGCTTTCTTT | TRBJ1-1 | - | TRBD1 | TRBV20-1
CASSSGGPSYTEAFF | TGTGCCAGCAGTTCGGGAGGGCCCTCCTACACTGAAGCTTTCTTT | TRBJ1-1 | - | - | TRBV11-3
CASSLVGGIFEAFF | TGTGCCAGCAGCTTAGTTGGCGGGATCTTTGAAGCTTTCTTT | TRBJ1-1 | - | - | TRBV7-9